This T cell receptor (beta chain) appears in the sequencing data of a study of shared clonotypes between healthy human individuals. CDR1 is MDHEN and CDR2 is SYDVKM in the germline V gene. Trimming removed 3 bases from V and 0 bases from J, with 9 bases in between. The CDR3 runs to 14 residues. Method: immunoSEQ multiplex PCR; TCRdb's copy keeps in-frame clones and lacks some. The data contain approximately 2.5 million clones, 80% to 95% of them seen just once; the ten biggest clones take up about 0.34%. With regard to this clone: The target antigen is unknown. In the same sample, other DNA sequences code for this CDR3.

Donors comprised only Caucasian adults living in Nashville, Tennessee. Points from the study as a whole: Memory subsets generally showed lower estimated richness than naive subsets. It was only blood that was sampled, and tissue repertoires likely differ. Among donors, the sharing of clonotypes was expected to be influenced by sequencing depth.

The sample comprised naive CD4+ T cells from PBMCs. This sample's subset: CD45RA+ positively selected. This clonotype originated in a man younger than 30 in good health. Some clones in this sample may be carry-over from other donors' samples. V is TRBV28 and J is TRBJ2-7; D is uncertain. The CDR3 region is CASSLRRSSYEQYF. In DNA form, the CDR3 reads TGTGCCAGCAGTTTGCGTAGAAGCTCCTACGAGCAGTACTTC.